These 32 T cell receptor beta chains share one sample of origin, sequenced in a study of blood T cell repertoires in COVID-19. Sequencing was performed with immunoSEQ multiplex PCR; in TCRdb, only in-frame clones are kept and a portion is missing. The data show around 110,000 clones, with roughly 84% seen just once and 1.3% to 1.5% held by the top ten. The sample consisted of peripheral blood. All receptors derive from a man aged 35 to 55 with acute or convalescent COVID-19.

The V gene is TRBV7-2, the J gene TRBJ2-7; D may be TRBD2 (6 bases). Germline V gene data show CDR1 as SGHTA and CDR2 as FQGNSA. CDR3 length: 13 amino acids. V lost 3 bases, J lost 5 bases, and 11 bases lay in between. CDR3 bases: TGTGCCAGCAGCTTTAGGAGGGGCCACGAGCAGTACTTC. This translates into CASSFRRGHEQYF.

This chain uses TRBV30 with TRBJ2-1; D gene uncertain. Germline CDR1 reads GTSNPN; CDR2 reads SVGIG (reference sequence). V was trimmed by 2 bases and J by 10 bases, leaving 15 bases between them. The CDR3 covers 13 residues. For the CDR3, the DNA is TGTGCCTGGAGTTGGCGCACCGCCGGGGAGCAGTTCTTC. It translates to CAWSWRTAGEQFF.

The CDR3 nucleotides read TGTGCCAGCAGAGTAGCGGGGGTCACACAAGAGACCCAGTACTTC. Protein product: CASRVAGVTQETQYF. The chain couples TRBV6-5 to TRBJ2-5; 9 bases are a match to TRBD2. Germline values: CDR1 MNHEY, CDR2 SVGAGI. The trim removed 6 bases at V and 2 bases at J, leaving 7 bases unmatched. The CDR3 has 15 amino acids.

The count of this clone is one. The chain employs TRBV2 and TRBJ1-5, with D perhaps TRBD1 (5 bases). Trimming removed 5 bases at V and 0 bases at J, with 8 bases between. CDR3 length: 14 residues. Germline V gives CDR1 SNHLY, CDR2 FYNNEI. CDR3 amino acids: CASSRDFSNQPQHF. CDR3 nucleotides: TGTGCCAGCAGTCGGGACTTTAGCAATCAGCCCCAGCATTTT.

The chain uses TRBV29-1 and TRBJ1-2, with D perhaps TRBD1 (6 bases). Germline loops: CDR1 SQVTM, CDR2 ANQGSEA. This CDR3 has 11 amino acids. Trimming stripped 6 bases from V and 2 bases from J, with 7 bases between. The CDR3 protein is CSVGQNYGYTF. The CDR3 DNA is TGCAGCGTCGGACAGAACTATGGCTACACCTTC.

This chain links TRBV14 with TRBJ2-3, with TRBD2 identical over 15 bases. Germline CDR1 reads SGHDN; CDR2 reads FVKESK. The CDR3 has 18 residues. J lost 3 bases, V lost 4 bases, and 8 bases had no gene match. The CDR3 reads CASSRPGLAGGGTDTQYF. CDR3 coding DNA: TGTGCCAGCAGCCGCCCGGGACTAGCGGGAGGAGGAACAGATACGCAGTATTTT.

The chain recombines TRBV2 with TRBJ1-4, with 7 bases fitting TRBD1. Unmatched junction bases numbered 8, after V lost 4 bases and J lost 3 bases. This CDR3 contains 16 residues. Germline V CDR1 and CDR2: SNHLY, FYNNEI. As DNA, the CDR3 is TGTGCCAGCAGTGCCCTACAGGGGATTTCTAATGAAAAACTGTTTTTT. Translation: CASSALQGISNEKLFF.

The CDR3, as DNA: TGCGCCAGCAGCATAACCGGGACTAGCGGGTCTCAGCAGTTCTTC. This sequence encodes CASSITGTSGSQQFF. The rearrangement links TRBV5-1 to TRBJ2-1; 12 nucleotides match TRBD2. The CDR3 covers 15 residues. CDR1 is SGHRS, CDR2 YFSETQ, per germline. V lost 4 bases to trimming and J lost 11 bases; unmatched junction nucleotides: 10. The whole variable domain, remainder taken from reference TRBV5-1 and TRBJ2-1, is KAGVTQTPRYLIKTRGQQVTLSCSPISGHRSVSWYQQTPGQGLQFLFEYFSETQRNKGNFPGRFSGRQFSNSRSEMNVSTLELGDSALYLCASSITGTSGSQQFFGPGTRLTVL.

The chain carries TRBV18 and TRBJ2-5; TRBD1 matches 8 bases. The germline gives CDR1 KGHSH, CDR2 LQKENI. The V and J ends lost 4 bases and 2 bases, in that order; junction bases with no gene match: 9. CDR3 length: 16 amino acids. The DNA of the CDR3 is TGTGCCAGCTCACAAAGTGGGACAGGAACACAAGAGACCCAGTACTTC. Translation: CASSQSGTGTQETQYF.

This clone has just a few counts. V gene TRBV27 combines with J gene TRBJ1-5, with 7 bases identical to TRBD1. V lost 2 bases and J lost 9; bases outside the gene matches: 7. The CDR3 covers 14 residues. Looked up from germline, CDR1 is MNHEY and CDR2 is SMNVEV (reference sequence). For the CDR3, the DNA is TGTGCCAGCAGTTTACGGGACAGCCTAAGGCCCCAGCATTTT. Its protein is CASSLRDSLRPQHF.

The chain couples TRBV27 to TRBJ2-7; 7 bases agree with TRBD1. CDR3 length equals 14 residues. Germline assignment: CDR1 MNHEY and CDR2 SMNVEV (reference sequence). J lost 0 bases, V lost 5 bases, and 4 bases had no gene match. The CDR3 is CASSIRQGSYEQYF. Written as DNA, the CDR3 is TGTGCCAGCAGTATCAGACAGGGCTCCTACGAGCAGTACTTC.

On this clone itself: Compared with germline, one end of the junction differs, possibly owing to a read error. Here the CDR3 DNA reads TGTGTCAGCGGGGCTAGGGGGAACACCGGGGAGCTGTTTTTT. Residues: CVSGARGNTGELFF. This chain uses TRBV6-5 with TRBJ2-2; 7 nucleotides agree with TRBD2. Germline lookup yields CDR1 MNHEY and CDR2 SVGAGI. CDR3 length: 14 residues.

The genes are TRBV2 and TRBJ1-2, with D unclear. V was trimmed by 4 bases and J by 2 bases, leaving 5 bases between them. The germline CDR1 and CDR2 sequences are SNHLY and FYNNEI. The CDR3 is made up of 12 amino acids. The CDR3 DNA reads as TGTGCCAGCAGTGTACAGAACTATGGCTACACCTTC. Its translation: CASSVQNYGYTF.

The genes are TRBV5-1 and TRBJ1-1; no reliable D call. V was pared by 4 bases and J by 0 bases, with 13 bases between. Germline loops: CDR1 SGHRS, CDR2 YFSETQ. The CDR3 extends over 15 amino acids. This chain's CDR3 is CASSAPGYMNTEAFF. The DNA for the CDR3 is TGCGCCAGCAGCGCCCCGGGGTACATGAACACTGAAGCTTTCTTT.

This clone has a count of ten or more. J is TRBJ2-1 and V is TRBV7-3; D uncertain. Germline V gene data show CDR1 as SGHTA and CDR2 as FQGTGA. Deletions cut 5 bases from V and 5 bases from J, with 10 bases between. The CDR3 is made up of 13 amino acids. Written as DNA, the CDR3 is TGTGCCAGCAGCCATTCGTTAGACAATGAGCAGTTCTTC. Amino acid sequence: CASSHSLDNEQFF.

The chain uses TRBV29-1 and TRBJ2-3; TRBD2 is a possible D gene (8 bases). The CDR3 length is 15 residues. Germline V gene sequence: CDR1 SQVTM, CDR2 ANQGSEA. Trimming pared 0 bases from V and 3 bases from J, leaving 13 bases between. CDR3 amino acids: CSVEDVAGQTDTQYF. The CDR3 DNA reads TGCAGCGTTGAAGATGTAGCGGGACAGACAGATACGCAGTATTTT.

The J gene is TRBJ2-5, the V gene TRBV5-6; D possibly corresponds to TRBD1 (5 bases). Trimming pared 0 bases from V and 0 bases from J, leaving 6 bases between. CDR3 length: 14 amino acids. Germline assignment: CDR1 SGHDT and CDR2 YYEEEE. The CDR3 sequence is CASSLAGYQETQYF. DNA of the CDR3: TGTGCCAGCAGCTTGGCAGGGTACCAAGAGACCCAGTACTTC. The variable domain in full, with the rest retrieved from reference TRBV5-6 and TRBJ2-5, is DAGVTQSPTHLIKTRGQQVTLRCSPKSGHDTVSWYQQALGQGPQFIFQYYEEEERQRGNFPDRFSGHQFPNYSSELNVNALLLGDSALYLCASSLAGYQETQYFGPGTRLLVL.

DNA of the CDR3: TGTGCCAGCAGTGTTAGACAGCTAGTCCGGACAGATACGCAGTATTTT. Its translation is CASSVRQLVRTDTQYF. The chain couples TRBV2 to TRBJ2-3, with D possibly matching TRBD1 (5 bases). Germline loops: CDR1 SNHLY, CDR2 FYNNEI. V lost 4 bases and J 3 bases, leaving 17 bases between the germline ends. The CDR3 covers 16 residues.

Here the CDR3 DNA reads TGTGCCAGCAGCCACCGCAGGACAGGCTCAGGGGAGACCCAGTACTTC. Translated: CASSHRRTGSGETQYF. The chain combines TRBV14 with TRBJ2-5, with 7 bases fitting TRBD1. Germline V gene data show CDR1 as SGHDN and CDR2 as FVKESK. The J segment lost 5 bases and the V segment lost 3 bases, leaving 12 bases of the junction unmatched. This CDR3 region has 16 residues.

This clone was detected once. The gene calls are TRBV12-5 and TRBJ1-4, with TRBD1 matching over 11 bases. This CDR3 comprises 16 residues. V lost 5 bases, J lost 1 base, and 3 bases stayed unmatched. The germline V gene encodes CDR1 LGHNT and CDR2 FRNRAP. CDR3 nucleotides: TGTGCTAGTGGTCCTGGGACAGGGGGAACTAATGAAAAACTGTTTTTT. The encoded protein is CASGPGTGGTNEKLFF.

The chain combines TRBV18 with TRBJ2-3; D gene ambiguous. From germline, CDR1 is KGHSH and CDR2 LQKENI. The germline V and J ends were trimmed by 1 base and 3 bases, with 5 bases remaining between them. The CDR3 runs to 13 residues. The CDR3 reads CASSPRLTDTQYF. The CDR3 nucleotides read TGTGCCAGCTCACCACGTCTTACAGATACGCAGTATTTT.

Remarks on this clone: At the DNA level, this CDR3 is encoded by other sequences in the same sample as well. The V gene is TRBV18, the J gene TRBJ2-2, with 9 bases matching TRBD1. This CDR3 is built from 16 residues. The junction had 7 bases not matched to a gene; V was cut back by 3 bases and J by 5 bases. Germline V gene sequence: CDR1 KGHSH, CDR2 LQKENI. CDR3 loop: CASSPLQGADTGELFF. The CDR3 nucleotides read TGTGCCAGCTCACCTCTACAGGGGGCGGATACCGGGGAGCTGTTTTTT.

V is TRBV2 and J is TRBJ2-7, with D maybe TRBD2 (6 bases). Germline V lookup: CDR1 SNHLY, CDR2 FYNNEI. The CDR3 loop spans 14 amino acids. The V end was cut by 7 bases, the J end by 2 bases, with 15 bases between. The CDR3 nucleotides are TGTGCCAGCACCGGAGGGCGGGGAACCTACGAGCAGTACTTC. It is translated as CASTGGRGTYEQYF.

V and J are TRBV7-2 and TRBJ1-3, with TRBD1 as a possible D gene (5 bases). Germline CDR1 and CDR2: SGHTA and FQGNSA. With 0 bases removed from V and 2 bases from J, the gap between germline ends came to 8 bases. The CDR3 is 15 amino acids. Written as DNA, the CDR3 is TGTGCCAGCAGCTTAGCGGCAGGGCCTGGAAACACCATATATTTT. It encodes CASSLAAGPGNTIYF.

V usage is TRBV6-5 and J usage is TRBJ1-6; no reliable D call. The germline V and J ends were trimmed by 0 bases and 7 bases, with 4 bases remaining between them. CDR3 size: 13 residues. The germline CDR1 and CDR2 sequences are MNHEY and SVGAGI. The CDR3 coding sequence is TGTGCCAGCAGTTACTCCGAGAATTCACCCCTCCACTTT. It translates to CASSYSENSPLHF.

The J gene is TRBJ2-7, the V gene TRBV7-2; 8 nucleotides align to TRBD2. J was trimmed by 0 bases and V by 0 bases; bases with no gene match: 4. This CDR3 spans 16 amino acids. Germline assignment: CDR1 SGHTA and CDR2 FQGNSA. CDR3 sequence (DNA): TGTGCCAGCAGCTTAGCCTCCAGCGGGGGCTCCTACGAGCAGTACTTC. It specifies CASSLASSGGSYEQYF.

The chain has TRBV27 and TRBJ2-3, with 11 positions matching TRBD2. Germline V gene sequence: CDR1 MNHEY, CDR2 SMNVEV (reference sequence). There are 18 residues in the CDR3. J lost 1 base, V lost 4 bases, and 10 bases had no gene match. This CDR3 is CASSSRTSGLPGTDTQYF. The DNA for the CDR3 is TGTGCCAGCAGTTCCCGGACTAGCGGGCTACCGGGCACAGATACGCAGTATTTT.

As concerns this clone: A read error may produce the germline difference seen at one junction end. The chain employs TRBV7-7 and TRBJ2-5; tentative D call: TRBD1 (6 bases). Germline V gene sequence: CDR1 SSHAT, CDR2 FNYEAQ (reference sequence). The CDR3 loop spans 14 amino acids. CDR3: CASSLLQGGETQYF. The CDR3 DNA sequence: TGTGCTAGCAGCTTGCTACAGGGCGGCGAGACCCAGTACTTC.

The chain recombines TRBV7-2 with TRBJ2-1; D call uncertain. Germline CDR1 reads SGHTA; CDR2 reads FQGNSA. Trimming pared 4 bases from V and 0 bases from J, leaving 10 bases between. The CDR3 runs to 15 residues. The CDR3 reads CASSSHPSSYNEQFF. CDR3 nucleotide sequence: TGTGCCAGCAGCTCCCACCCTAGCTCCTACAATGAGCAGTTCTTC.

The CDR3 protein is CASGLVTDTQYF. The CDR3 bases are TGTGCCAGCGGACTAGTGACAGATACGCAGTATTTT. This chain joins TRBV2 and TRBJ2-3, with TRBD2 matching 7 bases. With V trimmed by 8 bases and J by 3 bases, 2 bases remained unmatched. The CDR3 consists of 12 residues. Looked up from germline, CDR1 is SNHLY and CDR2 is FYNNEI.

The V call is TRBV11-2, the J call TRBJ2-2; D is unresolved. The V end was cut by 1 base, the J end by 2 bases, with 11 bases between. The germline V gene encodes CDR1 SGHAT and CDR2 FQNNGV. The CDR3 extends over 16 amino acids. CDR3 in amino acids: CASSLVRSTNTGELFF. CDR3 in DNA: TGTGCCAGCAGCTTAGTCAGGTCTACCAACACCGGGGAGCTGTTTTTT.

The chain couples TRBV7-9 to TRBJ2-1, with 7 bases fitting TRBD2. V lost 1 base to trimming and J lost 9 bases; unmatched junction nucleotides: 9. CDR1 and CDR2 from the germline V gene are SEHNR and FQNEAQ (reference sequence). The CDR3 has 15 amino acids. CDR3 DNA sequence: TGTGCCAGCAGCTTAGAAAGGGGAGGGTGGGTTGAGCAGTTCTTC. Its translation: CASSLERGGWVEQFF.